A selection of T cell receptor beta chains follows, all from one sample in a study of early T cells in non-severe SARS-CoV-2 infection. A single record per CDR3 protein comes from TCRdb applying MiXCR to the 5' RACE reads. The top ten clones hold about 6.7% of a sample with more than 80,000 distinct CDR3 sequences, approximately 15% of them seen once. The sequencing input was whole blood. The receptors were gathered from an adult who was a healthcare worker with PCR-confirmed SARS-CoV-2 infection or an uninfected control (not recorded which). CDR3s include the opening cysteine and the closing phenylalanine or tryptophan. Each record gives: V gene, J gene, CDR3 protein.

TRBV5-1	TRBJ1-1	CASSYASGGQIKNTEAFF
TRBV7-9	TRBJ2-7	CASSADRGEQYF
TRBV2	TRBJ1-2	CASSLDGYTF
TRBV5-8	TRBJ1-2	CASSLGVRTTNNYGYTF
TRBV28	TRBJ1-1	CASRLTLTGESTEAFF
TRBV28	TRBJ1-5	CASSLGYRNQPQHF
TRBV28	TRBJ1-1	CASHPGTDIEAFF
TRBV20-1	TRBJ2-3	CSASGQGFGDTQYF
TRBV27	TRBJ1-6	CASSSRTGNSPLHF
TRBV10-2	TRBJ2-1	CASTAGGGEQFF
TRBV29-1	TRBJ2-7	CSVYRGHEQYF
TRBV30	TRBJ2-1	CAWSAGIQLFEQFF
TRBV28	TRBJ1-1	CASRVQTGSPTEAFF
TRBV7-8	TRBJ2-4	CASSPTKNIQYF
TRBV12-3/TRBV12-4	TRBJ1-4	CASCAVTNEKLFF
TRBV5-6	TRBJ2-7	CASSLNPDTGEQYF
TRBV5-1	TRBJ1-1	CASSFPQGAGTEAFF
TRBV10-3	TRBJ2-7	CAISESDRYEQYF
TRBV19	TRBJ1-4	CASSSDAETNEKLFF
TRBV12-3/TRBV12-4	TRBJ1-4	CASSKNRDEKLFF
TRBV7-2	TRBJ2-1	CASSISSPNYNEQFF
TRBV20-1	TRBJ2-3	CSARVGGPDTQYF
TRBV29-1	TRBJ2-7	CSVESGVSYEQYF
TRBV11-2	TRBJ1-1	CASSPLTGVTEAFF
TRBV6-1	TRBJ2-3	CATAQGEGSDTQYF
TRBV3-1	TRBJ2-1	CASSQDRAGGVYNEQFF
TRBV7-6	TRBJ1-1	CASSAGQGVVTEAFF
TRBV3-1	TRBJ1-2	CASSRERGHYGYTF
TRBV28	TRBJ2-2	CASSLGRGLPGELFF
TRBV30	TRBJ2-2	CAWRREYTGELFF
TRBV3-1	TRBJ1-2	CASSPRGQGAGYTF
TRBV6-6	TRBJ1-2	CASGSLGTNYGYTF
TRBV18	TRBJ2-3	CASSLRRDSTDTQYF
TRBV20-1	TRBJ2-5	CSARDWTSGGETQYF
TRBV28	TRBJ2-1	CASSLGSGSRIEQFF
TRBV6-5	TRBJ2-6	CASSHPGLNGANVLTF
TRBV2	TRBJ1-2	CATRQGSDYGYTF
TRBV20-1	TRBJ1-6	CSARDPSWDSPLHF
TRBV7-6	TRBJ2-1	CASSAEGEQFF
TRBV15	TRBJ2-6	CATSSRVGANVLTF
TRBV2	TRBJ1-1	CASRAGTEAFF
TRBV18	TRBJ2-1	CASSHGLASPNEQFF
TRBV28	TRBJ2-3	CASVRFQMSDTQYF
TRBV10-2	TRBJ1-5	CASSEGEGDNQPQHF
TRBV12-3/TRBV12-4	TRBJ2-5	CASRRGGGLGETQYF
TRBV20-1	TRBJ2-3	CSASGSEGARGTSGRTDTQYF
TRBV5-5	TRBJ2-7	CASSFGSPLIEQYF
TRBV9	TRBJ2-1	CASSVGFRNEQFF
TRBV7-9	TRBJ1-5	CASSLGGRASNQPQHF
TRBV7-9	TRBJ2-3	CASSLRTDTQYF
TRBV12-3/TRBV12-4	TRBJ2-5	CASSTGTQTQYF